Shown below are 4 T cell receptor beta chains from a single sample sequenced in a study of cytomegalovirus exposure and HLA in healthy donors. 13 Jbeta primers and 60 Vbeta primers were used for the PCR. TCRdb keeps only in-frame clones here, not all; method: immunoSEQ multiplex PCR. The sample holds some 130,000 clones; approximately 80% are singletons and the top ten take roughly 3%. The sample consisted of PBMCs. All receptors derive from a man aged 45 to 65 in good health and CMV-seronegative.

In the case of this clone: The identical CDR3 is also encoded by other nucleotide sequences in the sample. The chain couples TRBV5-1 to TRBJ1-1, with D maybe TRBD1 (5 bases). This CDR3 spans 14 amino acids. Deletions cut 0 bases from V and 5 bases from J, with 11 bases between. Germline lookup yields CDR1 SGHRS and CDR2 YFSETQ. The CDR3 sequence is CASSLETGGTEAFF. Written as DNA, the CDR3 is TGCGCCAGCAGCTTGGAGACGGGGGGGACTGAAGCTTTCTTT.

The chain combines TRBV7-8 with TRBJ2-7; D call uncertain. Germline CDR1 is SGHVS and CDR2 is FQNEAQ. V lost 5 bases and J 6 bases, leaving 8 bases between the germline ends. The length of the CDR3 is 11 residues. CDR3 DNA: TGTGCCAGCAGCCTGACGGGCGAGCAGTACTTC. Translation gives CASSLTGEQYF. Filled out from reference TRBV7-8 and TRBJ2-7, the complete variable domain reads GAGVSQSPRYKVAKRGQDVALRCDPISGHVSLFWYQQALGQGPEFLTYFQNEAQLDKSGLPSDRFFAERPEGSVSTLKIQRTQQEDSAVYLCASSLTGEQYFGPGTRLTVT.

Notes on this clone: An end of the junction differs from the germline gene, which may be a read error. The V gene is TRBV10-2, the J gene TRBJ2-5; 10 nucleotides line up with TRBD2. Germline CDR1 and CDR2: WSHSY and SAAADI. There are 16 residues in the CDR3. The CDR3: CASREWSGGDQETQYF. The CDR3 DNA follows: TGCGCCAGCAGAGAGTGGAGCGGGGGGGATCAAGAGACCCAGTACTTC.

The CDR3 here is CASSDEGVGANVLTF. In DNA form, the CDR3 reads TGCGCCAGCAGCGATGAGGGGGTCGGGGCCAACGTCCTGACTTTC. J is TRBJ2-6 and V is TRBV5-1; a possible D gene is TRBD1 (6 bases). V lost 4 bases and J 4 bases, leaving 12 bases between the germline ends. Germline lookup yields CDR1 SGHRS and CDR2 YFSETQ. The CDR3 is 15 residues long.